The T cell receptor beta chain under discussion was sequenced for a study of T cell responses to AZD1222 COVID-19 vaccine. About the study: Analysis merged second doses at about 4 or about 12 weeks.

Study results and limitations: Nearly half of unique spike-specific TCRs reportedly avoided B.1.351 and B.1.1.7 mutated regions. Females made up more of the donors, who were largely white British, and clonal diversity may have come out too low. Only five to seven individuals given AZD1222 were seropositive at baseline.

Germline V CDR1 and CDR2: MGHDK, SYGVNS. Deletions cut 10 bases from V and 2 bases from J, with 9 bases between. The CDR3 is made up of 11 amino acids. This clone was seen only a few times. The antigen is not known. The protocol was immunoSEQ multiplex PCR, while the TCRdb copy is restricted to in-frame clones and leaves out a portion. Of about 100,000 clones detected, 80% to 95% appear once; the ten largest clones hold 1.5% to 2%. The V call is TRBV25-1, the J call TRBJ2-7; D gene ambiguous. Material: peripheral blood, obtained on day 0 of AZD1222 vaccination. This TCR came from an adult in good health. The CDR3 sequence is CATGRTYEQYF. CDR3 nucleotides: TGTGCCACTGGCAGAACCTACGAGCAGTACTTC.